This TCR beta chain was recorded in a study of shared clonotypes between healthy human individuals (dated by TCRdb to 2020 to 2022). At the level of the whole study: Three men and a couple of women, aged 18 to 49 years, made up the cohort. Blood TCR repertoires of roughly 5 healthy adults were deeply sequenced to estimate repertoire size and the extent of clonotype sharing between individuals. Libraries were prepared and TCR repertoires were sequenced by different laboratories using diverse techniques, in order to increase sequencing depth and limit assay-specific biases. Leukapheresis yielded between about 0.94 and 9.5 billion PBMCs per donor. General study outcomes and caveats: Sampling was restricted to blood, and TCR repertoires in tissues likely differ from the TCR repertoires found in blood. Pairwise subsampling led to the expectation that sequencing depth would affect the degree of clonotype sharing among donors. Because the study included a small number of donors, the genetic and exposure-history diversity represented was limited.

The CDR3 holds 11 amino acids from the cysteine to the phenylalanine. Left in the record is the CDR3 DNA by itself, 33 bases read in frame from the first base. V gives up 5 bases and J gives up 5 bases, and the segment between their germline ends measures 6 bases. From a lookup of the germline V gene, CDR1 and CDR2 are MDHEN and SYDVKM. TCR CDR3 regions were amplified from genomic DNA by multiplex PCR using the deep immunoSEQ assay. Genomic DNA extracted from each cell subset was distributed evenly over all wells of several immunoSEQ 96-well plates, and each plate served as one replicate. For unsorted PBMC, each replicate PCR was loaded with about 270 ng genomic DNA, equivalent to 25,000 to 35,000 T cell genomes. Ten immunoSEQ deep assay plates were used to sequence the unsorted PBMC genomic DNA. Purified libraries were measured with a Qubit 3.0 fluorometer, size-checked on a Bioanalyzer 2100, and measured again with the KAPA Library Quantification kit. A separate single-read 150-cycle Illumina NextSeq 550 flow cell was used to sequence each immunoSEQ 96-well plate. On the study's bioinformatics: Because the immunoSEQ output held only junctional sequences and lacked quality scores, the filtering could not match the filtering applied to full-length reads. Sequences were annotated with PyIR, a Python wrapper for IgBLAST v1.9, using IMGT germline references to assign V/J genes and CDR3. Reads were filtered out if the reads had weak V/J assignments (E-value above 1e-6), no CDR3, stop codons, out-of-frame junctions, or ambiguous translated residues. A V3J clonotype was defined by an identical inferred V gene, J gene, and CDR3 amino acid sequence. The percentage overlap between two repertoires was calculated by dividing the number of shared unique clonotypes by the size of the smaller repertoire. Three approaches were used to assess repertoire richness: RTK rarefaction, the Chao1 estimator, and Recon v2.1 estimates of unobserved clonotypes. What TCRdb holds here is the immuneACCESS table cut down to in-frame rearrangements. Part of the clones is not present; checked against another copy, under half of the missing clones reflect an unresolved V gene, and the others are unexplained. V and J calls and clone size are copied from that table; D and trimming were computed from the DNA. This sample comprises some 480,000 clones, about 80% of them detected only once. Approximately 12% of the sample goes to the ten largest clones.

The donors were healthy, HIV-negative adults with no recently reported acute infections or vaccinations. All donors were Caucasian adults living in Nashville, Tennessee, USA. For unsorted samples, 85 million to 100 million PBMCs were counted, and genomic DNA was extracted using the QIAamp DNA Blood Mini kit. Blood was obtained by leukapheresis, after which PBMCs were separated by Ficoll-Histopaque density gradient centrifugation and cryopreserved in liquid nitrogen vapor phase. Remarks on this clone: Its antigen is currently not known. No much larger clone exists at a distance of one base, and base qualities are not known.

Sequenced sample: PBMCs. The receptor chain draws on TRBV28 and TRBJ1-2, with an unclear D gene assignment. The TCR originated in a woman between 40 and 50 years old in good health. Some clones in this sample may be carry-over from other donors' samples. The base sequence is TGTGCCAGCAGTACACAGTATGGCTACACCTTC. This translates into CASSTQYGYTF.